This T cell receptor beta chain was captured in a study of response to subunit inactivated influenza vaccine. A few counts support this clonotype. Looked up from germline, CDR1 is MNHNS and CDR2 is SASEGT. V lost 6 bases and J lost 1; bases outside the gene matches: 1. The CDR3 is 16 residues long. TCRdb re-derived calls from the RT-PCR reads in MiXCR, one entry per CDR3 protein. The table includes 500,000 to 550,000 distinct CDR3 sequences, under 8.5% detected once. Sequenced material: PBMCs from blood, taken less than 30 months after vaccination. J is TRBJ2-3 and V is TRBV6-1, with 16 bases matching TRBD2. This TCR was recovered from a man aged 50-75 years who received an inactivated influenza vaccine. The CDR3 nucleotides are TGTGCCAGCAGCGGGACTAGCGGGGGGGGCACAGATACGCAGTATTTT. Its protein product is CASSGTSGGGTDTQYF.